Listed here are 27 T cell receptor beta chains from one sample, sequenced in a study of molecular identifiers for immune sequencing clone quantification. TCRdb re-called the PCR reads through MiXCR, storing one row per CDR3 protein. Of about half a million distinct CDR3 sequences in the sample, about 22% were seen once. The material sequenced was naive CD8+ T cells from blood, with Jurkat cell RNA spiked in. The subset denotes: FACS-sorted CD8+CD4-CCR7+CD45RA+ naive T cells. The source of these receptors is a human donor in good health. Some libraries in this study had Jurkat cell RNA spiked in.

This clonotype showed up many times. The V call is TRBV6-5, the J call TRBJ2-5; TRBD1 or TRBD2 may be the D gene (5 bases each). Germline CDR1 reads MNHEY; CDR2 reads SVGAGI. This CDR3 is built from 14 residues. Trimming stripped 9 bases from V and 1 base from J, with 15 bases between. CDR3 protein: CASWDVGRQETQYF. The CDR3 DNA is TGTGCCAGTTGGGACGTTGGCCGCCAAGAGACCCAGTACTTC.

This clonotype was counted many times. J is TRBJ1-4 and V is TRBV9; weak D call: TRBD1 (5 bases). The CDR3 has 15 amino acids. Trimming stripped 0 bases from V and 5 bases from J, with 11 bases between. Looked up from germline, CDR1 is SGDLS and CDR2 is YYNGEE. The CDR3 loop reads CASSVGGGQNEKLFF. CDR3 coding DNA: TGTGCCAGCAGCGTAGGTGGCGGACAAAATGAAAAACTGTTTTTT.

This clonotype came up many times. The V gene is TRBV7-9, the J gene TRBJ2-7; 13 positions agree with TRBD2. CDR1 SEHNR and CDR2 FQNEAQ come from the germline V gene (reference sequence). With V trimmed by 4 bases and J by 2 bases, 5 bases remained unmatched. The CDR3 length is 16 residues. Written as DNA, the CDR3 is TGTGCCAGCAGCTCCCAGACTAGCGGGGGGCCCTACGAGCAGTACTTC. Amino acids: CASSSQTSGGPYEQYF.

Many counts were recorded for this clonotype. This chain joins TRBV12-3 or TRBV12-4 and TRBJ1-4; the D gene is possibly TRBD1 (5 bases). V was pared by 6 bases and J by 4 bases, with 6 bases between. The CDR3 spans 12 residues. This CDR3 reads CASRGLNEKLFF. The CDR3 DNA follows: TGTGCCAGCAGGGGACTTAATGAAAAACTGTTTTTT.

This clonotype was seen at least ten times. This chain links TRBV7-9 with TRBJ2-2, with D possibly matching TRBD1 (6 bases). Trimming took off 5 bases at V and 2 bases at J, with 18 bases between the two ends. Germline lookup yields CDR1 SEHNR and CDR2 FQNEAQ (reference sequence). The CDR3 runs to 17 residues. DNA of the CDR3: TGTGCCAGCAGCGAGAGCACCACCGGGACAAACACCGGGGAGCTGTTTTTT. Encoded protein: CASSESTTGTNTGELFF.

This chain links TRBV30 with TRBJ2-5; D remains ambiguous. Germline V lookup: CDR1 GTSNPN, CDR2 SVGIG (reference sequence). This CDR3 has 14 amino acids. Trimming cost V 3 bases and J 1 base, with 12 bases left between them. The CDR3 DNA sequence: TGTGCCTGGAGCTGGACGGCATTCCAAGAGACCCAGTACTTC. Encoded protein: CAWSWTAFQETQYF.

This clonotype came up many times. V gene TRBV7-9 combines with J gene TRBJ1-4; TRBD1 might be the D (5 bases). With 2 bases removed from V and 3 bases from J, the gap between germline ends came to 10 bases. The CDR3 loop spans 15 amino acids. From germline, CDR1 is SEHNR and CDR2 FQNEAQ (reference sequence). This chain's CDR3 is CASSLPGGSNEKLFF. For the CDR3, the DNA is TGTGCCAGCAGCTTACCCGGGGGATCTAATGAAAAACTGTTTTTT.

As for this clonotype: One base away lies a much larger clone, so this may be a sequencing read error. V gene TRBV12-3 or TRBV12-4 combines with J gene TRBJ2-3, with 10 bases matching TRBD1. The CDR3 is made up of 16 amino acids. Trimming at V came to 8 bases and at J to 2 bases, leaving 10 bases not matched to a gene. The CDR3: CASGTVTGGPTDTQYF. The DNA for the CDR3 is TGTGCCAGCGGAACAGTGACAGGGGGCCCCACAGATACGCAGTATTTT.

This clonotype has at least ten counts. In DNA, the CDR3 is TGTGCCAGCGGGGACGGATTGCAAGAGACCCAGTACTTC. This sequence encodes CASGDGLQETQYF. The chain is built from TRBV27 and TRBJ2-5; D may be TRBD1 or TRBD2 (5 bases each). Germline V gives CDR1 MNHEY, CDR2 SMNVEV (reference sequence). Trimming pared 8 bases from V and 2 bases from J, leaving 12 bases between. The CDR3 has 13 residues.

The chain recombines TRBV7-9 with TRBJ2-1; 7 bases are shared with TRBD2. The germline V gene has CDR1 SEHNR and CDR2 FQNEAQ (reference sequence). The junction had 9 bases not matched to a gene; V was cut back by 2 bases and J by 8 bases. This CDR3 comprises 15 residues. The DNA of the CDR3 is TGTGCCAGCAGCTTACTGGTGGGAGGGCCTTATGAGCAGTTCTTC. Its protein product is CASSLLVGGPYEQFF.

V and J are TRBV10-3 and TRBJ2-3; perhaps TRBD2 as D (5 bases). This CDR3 has 15 amino acids. Germline-derived CDR1 and CDR2 are ENHRY and SYGVKD. V was shortened by 2 bases and J by 4 bases, with 13 bases between the two germline ends. The CDR3, as DNA: TGTGCCATCAGTGAGGAGCGGCTCGGGGCAGATACGCAGTATTTT. This gives the protein CAISEERLGADTQYF.

The chain links TRBV4-1 to TRBJ2-5; tentatively, D is TRBD1 (5 bases). Germline CDR1 MGHRA, CDR2 YSYEKL. The germline V and J ends were trimmed by 0 bases and 2 bases, with 10 bases remaining between them. CDR3 length: 15 amino acids. The CDR3 protein is CASSQEGAAQETQYF. The CDR3 DNA follows: TGCGCCAGCAGCCAAGAAGGGGCGGCGCAAGAGACCCAGTACTTC.

This chain uses TRBV7-6 with TRBJ1-6; D remains ambiguous. CDR1 SGHVS and CDR2 FNYEAQ come from the germline V gene. The CDR3 is 14 amino acids. V was cut by 5 bases and J by 9 bases, with 14 bases left in between. This CDR3 is CASSLGGIGSPLHF. The CDR3 DNA reads TGTGCCAGCAGCCTTGGTGGGATTGGTTCACCCCTCCACTTT.

This clonotype has a handful of counts. The chain employs TRBV2 and TRBJ2-3; TRBD2 matches 9 bases. This CDR3 is built from 15 residues. The ends lost 7 bases at V and 7 bases at J; junction bases unmatched: 12. CDR1 is SNHLY, CDR2 FYNNEI, per germline. The CDR3 nucleotides are TGTGCCAGCACCGCCTCGGGACTAGCTCTGTATACGCAGTATTTT. The encoded protein is CASTASGLALYTQYF.

This clonotype was seen repeatedly, ten times or more. This chain connects TRBV2 to TRBJ2-5, with D possibly being TRBD2 (6 bases). Germline CDR1 and CDR2: SNHLY and FYNNEI. Trimming stripped 1 base from V and 4 bases from J, with 13 bases between. This CDR3 contains 15 residues. The CDR3 bases are TGTGCCAGCAGTGAAGAGTTAGCGGCCCCAGAGACCCAGTACTTC. It yields the protein CASSEELAAPETQYF.

J is TRBJ2-7 and V is TRBV20-1; D might be TRBD2 (5 bases). Trimming removed 3 bases at V and 1 base at J, with 19 bases between. The germline V gene encodes CDR1 DFQATT and CDR2 SNEGSKA (reference sequence). The CDR3 has 16 amino acids. The CDR3 DNA sequence: TGCAGTGCTAGGGATACGTTTAACGGGAAATCCTACGAGCAGTACTTC. Amino acid sequence: CSARDTFNGKSYEQYF.

This clonotype appeared once. Possible read error: a much larger clone is one base away. V gene TRBV30 combines with J gene TRBJ2-7; 8 positions agree with TRBD2. Germline-derived CDR1 and CDR2 are GTSNPN and SVGIG (reference sequence). This CDR3 has 14 residues. CDR3 region: CVWSYGSGIYEQYF. In DNA, the CDR3 is TGTGTCTGGAGTTATGGTAGCGGGATATACGAGCAGTACTTC.

The rearrangement links TRBV7-2 to TRBJ2-5; 8 bases align to TRBD2. The length of the CDR3 is 16 residues. Germline V gives CDR1 SGHTA, CDR2 FQGNSA. With 4 bases clipped from V and 2 bases from J, the junction kept 9 bases outside the gene matches. As DNA, the CDR3 is TGTGCCAGCAGCTCCTGGGGGCGGGGGGTGCAAGAGACCCAGTACTTC. Amino acids: CASSSWGRGVQETQYF.

Note on this clonotype: A single base separates this from a much larger clone, so it may be a read error. The rearrangement links TRBV20-1 to TRBJ2-2; maybe TRBD2 (5 bases). The germline CDR1 and CDR2 sequences are DFQATT and SNEGSKA (reference sequence). The CDR3 consists of 16 residues. In nucleotides, the CDR3 is TGCAGTGCTAGAGTTAAACAGTTCCCAGACACCGGGGAGCTGGTTTTT. Its translation: CSARVKQFPDTGELVF.

This clonotype showed up many times. This chain connects TRBV4-3 to TRBJ2-3; D is uncertain. This CDR3 is 13 amino acids long. From germline, CDR1 is LGHNA and CDR2 YSLEER. The V gene lost 5 bases and the J gene lost 1 base, with 7 bases spanning the gap. DNA of the CDR3: TGCGCCAGCAGCTGGGTCCGCACAGATACGCAGTATTTT. It translates to CASSWVRTDTQYF.

This clonotype was seen a handful of times. The chain employs TRBV7-9 and TRBJ1-1; D is perhaps TRBD1 (6 bases). The CDR3 is 14 amino acids. Germline V gene sequence: CDR1 SEHNR, CDR2 FQNEAQ (reference sequence). V lost 5 bases and J 1 base, leaving 11 bases between the germline ends. The CDR3 protein is CASSQGQQNTEAFF. The CDR3 region has the DNA TGTGCCAGCAGCCAAGGACAGCAGAACACTGAAGCTTTCTTT.

This clonotype was seen more than once but under ten times. The chain has TRBV12-3 or TRBV12-4 and TRBJ1-1; 8 bases match TRBD1. CDR3 size: 14 residues. Trimming at V came to 8 bases and at J to 1 base, leaving 6 bases not matched to a gene. The CDR3: CASGPDRANTEAFF. The CDR3 DNA reads TGTGCCAGCGGTCCGGACAGGGCGAACACTGAAGCTTTCTTT.

This clonotype was detected many times. The DNA is omitted, as the CDR3 cannot be located on it reliably, and the CDR3 follows TCRdb's listing. This chain joins TRBV28 and TRBJ1-5; the tabulated D call, TRBD1, remains unverified against the DNA. In germline, CDR1 is MDHEN, CDR2 SYDVKM. The CDR3 sequence runs 17 residues, both termini included. CDR3 in amino acids: CASSSLGTGVFWQPQHF.

The rearrangement uses TRBV12-3 or TRBV12-4 and TRBJ2-6; D possibly corresponds to TRBD1 (6 bases). CDR3 length equals 18 residues. Trimming took off 7 bases at V and 0 bases at J, with 19 bases between the two ends. The CDR3 DNA is TGTGCCAGCAATTTGGGGGCAGGGTTTATCTCTGGGGCCAACGTCCTGACTTTC. Translated, it gives CASNLGAGFISGANVLTF.

The chain recombines TRBV27 with TRBJ1-1; 8 nucleotides align to TRBD1. This CDR3 region has 13 residues. Unmatched junction bases numbered 10, after V lost 5 bases and J lost 11 bases. Germline V gives CDR1 MNHEY, CDR2 SMNVEV (reference sequence). CDR3 sequence reads: CASSPWTGFQAFF. The CDR3 DNA reads TGTGCCAGCAGTCCCTGGACAGGGTTTCAGGCTTTCTTT.

This sequence joins TRBV20-1 and TRBJ2-7; 8 bases fit TRBD2. This CDR3 contains 14 residues. The ends lost 6 bases at V and 1 base at J; junction bases unmatched: 8. Germline assignment: CDR1 DFQATT and CDR2 SNEGSKA (reference sequence). The CDR3 is CSATPGLASYEQYF. Written as DNA, the CDR3 is TGCAGTGCAACACCCGGACTAGCTTCCTACGAGCAGTACTTC.

The chain has TRBV5-6 and TRBJ2-7; D gene ambiguous. The CDR3 is 14 residues long. The V end lost 0 bases, the J end lost 2 bases, and 9 bases lay between the germline ends. The germline V gene encodes CDR1 SGHDT and CDR2 YYEEEE. The CDR3 DNA follows: TGTGCCAGCAGCTTGGGGGTCATGGCCTACGAGCAGTACTTC. It is translated as CASSLGVMAYEQYF.